The clone carrying this TCR beta chain was picked up one time. This sample is drawn from a study of blood T cell repertoires in COVID-19. Per the original methods: Using reference gene primer amplification, nucleated cell counts were estimated. TCRdb's table, derived via immunoSEQ multiplex PCR, lists solely in-frame clones and lacks some. V and J calls and clone size are as listed in that table; D and trimming were resolved from the DNA. The data contain under 110,000 clones, approximately 92% of them singletons. The sequence derives from a man in his fifties or sixties with active COVID-19. The sequenced sample was peripheral blood.

CDR3 residues: CASSHRTANSNTGELFF. In DNA, the CDR3 is TGCGCCAGCAGCCACCGGACAGCTAATTCGAACACCGGGGAGCTGTTTTTT. The rearrangement links TRBV5-1 to TRBJ2-2; a possible D gene is TRBD1 (6 bases). With 4 bases removed from V and 0 bases from J, the gap between germline ends came to 16 bases. CDR3 size: 17 residues. CDR1 is SGHRS, CDR2 YFSETQ, per germline.